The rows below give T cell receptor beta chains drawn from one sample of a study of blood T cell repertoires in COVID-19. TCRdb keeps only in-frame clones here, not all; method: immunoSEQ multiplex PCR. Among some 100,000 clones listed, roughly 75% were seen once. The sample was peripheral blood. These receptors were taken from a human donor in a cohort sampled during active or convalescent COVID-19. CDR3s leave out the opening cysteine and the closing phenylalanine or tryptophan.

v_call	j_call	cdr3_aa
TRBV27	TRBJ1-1	ASRRQEMNTEAF
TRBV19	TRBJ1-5	ASRRREDSNQPQH
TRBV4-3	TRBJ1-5	ASSQDDRRNSNQPQH
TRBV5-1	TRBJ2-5	ASSFAGQETQY
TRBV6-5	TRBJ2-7	ASCLSYYEQY
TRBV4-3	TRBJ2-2	ASSQAGLGALGANTGELF
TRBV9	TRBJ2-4	ASSVDGRVGGNIQY
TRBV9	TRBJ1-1	ASSVDGGSEAF
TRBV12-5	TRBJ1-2	ASGLETDYYGYT
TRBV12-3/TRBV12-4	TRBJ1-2	ASSRTGGKGYT
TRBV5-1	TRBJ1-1	ASSSRDRTMNTEAF
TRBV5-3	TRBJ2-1	ARSCTGTRWDEQF
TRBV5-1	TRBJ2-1	ASSWGSRGEQF
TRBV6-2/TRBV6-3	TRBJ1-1	ASSTAGENTEAF
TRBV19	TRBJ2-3	ASSIYPRTSGGDTQY
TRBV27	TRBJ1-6	ASSFTPTGSYNSPLH
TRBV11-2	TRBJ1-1	ASSRQGIFSDTEAF
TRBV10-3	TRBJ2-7	AISDPMRDYSYEQY
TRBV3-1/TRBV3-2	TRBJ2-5	ASSQFKTKTQY
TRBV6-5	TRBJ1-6	ASSYSPDRGGSPLH
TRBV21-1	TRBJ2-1	ASSKGEGFGFRNEQF
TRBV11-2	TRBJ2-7	ASSFSVQGAGEQY
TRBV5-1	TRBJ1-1	ASSQSGGSEAF
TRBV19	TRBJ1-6	ASSSGLGASPLH
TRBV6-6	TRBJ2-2	ASKPEGGELF
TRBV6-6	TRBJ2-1	ASRSGLASSYNEQF
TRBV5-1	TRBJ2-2	ASSKSWTSGTGELF